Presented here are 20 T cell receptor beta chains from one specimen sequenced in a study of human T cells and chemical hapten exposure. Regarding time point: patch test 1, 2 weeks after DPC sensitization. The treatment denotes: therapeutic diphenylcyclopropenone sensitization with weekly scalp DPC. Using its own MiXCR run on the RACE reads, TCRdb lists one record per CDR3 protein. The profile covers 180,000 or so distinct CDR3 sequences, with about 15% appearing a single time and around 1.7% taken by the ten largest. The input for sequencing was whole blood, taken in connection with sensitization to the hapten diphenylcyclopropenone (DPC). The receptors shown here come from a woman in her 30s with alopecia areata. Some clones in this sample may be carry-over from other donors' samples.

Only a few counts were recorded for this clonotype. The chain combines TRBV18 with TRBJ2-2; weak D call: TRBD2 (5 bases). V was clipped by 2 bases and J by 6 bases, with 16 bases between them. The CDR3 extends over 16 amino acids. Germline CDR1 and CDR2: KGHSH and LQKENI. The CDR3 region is CASSPMTIRSSGELFF. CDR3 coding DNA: TGTGCCAGCTCACCAATGACTATCCGATCTTCCGGGGAGCTGTTTTTT.

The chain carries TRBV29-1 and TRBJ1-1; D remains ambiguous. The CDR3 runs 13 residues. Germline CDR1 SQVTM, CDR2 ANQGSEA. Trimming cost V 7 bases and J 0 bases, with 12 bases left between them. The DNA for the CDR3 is TGCAGCGCCTGGGCAGATATGAACACTGAAGCTTTCTTT. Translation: CSAWADMNTEAFF. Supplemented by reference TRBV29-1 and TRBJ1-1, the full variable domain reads SAVISQKPSRDICQRGTSLTIQCQVDSQVTMMFWYRQQPGQSLTLIATANQGSEATYESGFVIDKFPISRPNLTFSTLTVSNMSPEDSSIYLCSAWADMNTEAFFGQGTRLTVV.

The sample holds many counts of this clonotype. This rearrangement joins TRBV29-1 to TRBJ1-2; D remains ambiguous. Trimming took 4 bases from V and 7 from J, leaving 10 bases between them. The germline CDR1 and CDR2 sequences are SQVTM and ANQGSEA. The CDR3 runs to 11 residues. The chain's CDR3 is CSVGTGGGYTF. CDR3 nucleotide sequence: TGCAGCGTTGGGACGGGCGGTGGCTACACCTTC. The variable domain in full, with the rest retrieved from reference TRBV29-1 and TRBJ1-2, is SAVISQKPSRDICQRGTSLTIQCQVDSQVTMMFWYRQQPGQSLTLIATANQGSEATYESGFVIDKFPISRPNLTFSTLTVSNMSPEDSSIYLCSVGTGGGYTFGSGTRLTVV.

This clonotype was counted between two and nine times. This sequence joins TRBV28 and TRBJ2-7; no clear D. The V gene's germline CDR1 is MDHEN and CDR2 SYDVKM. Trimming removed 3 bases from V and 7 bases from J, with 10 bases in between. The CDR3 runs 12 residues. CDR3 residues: CASSFPSGEQYF. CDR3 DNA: TGTGCCAGCAGTTTCCCCTCCGGTGAGCAGTACTTC.

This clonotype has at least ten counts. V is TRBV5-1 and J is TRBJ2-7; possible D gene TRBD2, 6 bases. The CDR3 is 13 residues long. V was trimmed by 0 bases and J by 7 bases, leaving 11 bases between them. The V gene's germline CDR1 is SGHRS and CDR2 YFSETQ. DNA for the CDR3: TGCGCCAGCAGCTTGGATGGAGGAGGGGAGCAGTACTTC. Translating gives CASSLDGGGEQYF.

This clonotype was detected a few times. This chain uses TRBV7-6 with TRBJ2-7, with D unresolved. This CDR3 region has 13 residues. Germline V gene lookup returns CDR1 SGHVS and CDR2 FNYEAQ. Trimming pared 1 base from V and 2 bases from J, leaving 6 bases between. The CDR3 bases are TGTGCCAGCAGCTTAGAAAGGGCCTACGAGCAGTACTTC. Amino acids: CASSLERAYEQYF.

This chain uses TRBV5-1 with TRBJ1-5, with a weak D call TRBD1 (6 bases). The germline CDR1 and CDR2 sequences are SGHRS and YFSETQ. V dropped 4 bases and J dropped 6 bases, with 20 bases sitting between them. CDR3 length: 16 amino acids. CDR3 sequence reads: CASSPTTGSGVQPQHF. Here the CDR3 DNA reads TGCGCCAGCAGCCCGACGACCGGGTCAGGGGTTCAGCCCCAGCATTTT.

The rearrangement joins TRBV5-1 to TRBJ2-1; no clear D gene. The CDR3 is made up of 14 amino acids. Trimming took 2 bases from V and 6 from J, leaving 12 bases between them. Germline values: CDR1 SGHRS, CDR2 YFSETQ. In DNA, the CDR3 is TGCGCCAGCAGCTTATTCGGGCTCTCCAATGAGCAGTTCTTC. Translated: CASSLFGLSNEQFF.

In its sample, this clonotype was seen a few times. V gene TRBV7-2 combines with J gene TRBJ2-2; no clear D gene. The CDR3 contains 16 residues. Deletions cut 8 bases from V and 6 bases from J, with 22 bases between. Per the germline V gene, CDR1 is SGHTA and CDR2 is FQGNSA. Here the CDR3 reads CASPSGQASVAGELFF. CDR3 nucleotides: TGTGCCAGCCCCTCGGGTCAGGCATCGGTGGCCGGGGAGCTGTTTTTT.

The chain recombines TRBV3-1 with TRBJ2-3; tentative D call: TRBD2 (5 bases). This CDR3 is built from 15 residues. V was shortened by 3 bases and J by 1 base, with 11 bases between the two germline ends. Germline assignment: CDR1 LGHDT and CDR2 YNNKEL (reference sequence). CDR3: CASSHRLTGTDTQYF. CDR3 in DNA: TGTGCCAGCAGCCACCGACTAACTGGCACAGATACGCAGTATTTT.

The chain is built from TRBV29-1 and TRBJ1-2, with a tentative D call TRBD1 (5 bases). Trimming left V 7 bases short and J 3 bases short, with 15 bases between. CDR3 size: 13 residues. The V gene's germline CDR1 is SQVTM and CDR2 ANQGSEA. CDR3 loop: CSAIQGGHYGYTF. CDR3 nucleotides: TGCAGCGCTATTCAGGGAGGGCACTATGGCTACACCTTC.

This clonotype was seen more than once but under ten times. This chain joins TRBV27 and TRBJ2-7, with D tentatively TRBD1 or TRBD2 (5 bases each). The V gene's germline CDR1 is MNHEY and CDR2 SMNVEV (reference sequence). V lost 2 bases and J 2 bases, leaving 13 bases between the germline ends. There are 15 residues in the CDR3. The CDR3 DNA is TGTGCCAGCAGTTTACAACCTAGGGGAGCCTACGAGCAGTACTTC. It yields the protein CASSLQPRGAYEQYF.

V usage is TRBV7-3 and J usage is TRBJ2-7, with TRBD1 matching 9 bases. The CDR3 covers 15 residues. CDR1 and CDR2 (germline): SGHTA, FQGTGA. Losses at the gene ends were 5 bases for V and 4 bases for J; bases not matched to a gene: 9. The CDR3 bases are TGTGCCAGCAGCAAAGGGACAGGGCCAGAATACGAGCAGTACTTC. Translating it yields CASSKGTGPEYEQYF.

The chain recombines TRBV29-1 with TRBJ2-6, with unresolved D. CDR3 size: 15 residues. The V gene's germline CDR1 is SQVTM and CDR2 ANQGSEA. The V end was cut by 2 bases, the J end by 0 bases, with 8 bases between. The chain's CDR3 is CSVELLSSGANVLTF. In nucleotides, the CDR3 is TGCAGCGTTGAATTGCTAAGCTCTGGGGCCAACGTCCTGACTTTC.

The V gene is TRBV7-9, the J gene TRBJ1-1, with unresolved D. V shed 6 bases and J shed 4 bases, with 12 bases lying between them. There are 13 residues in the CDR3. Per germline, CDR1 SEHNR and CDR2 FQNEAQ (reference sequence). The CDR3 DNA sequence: TGTGCCAGCAGGCGGGGTGTGGGCACTGAAGCTTTCTTT. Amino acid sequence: CASRRGVGTEAFF.

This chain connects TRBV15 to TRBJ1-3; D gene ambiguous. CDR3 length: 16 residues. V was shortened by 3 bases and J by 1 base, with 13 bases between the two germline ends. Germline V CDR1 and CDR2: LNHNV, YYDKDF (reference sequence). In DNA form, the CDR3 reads TGTGCCACCAGCAGGGGCCAGGCCGGATCTGGAAACACCATATATTTT. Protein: CATSRGQAGSGNTIYF.

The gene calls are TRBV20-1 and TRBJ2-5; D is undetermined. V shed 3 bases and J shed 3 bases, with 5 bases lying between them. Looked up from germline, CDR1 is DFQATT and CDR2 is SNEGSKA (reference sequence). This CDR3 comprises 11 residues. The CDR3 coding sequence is TGCAGTGCTAGCCGAGAAGAGACCCAGTACTTC. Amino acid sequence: CSASREETQYF.

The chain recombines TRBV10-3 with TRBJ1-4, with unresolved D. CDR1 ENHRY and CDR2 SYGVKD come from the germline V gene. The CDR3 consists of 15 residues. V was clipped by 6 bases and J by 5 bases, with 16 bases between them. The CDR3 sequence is CAISRGGTRNEKLFF. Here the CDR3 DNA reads TGTGCCATCAGCCGAGGCGGAACCCGCAATGAAAAACTGTTTTTT.

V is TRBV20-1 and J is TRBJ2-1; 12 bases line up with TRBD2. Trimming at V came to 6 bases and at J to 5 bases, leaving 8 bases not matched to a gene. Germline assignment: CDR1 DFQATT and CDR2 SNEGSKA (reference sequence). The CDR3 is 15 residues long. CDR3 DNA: TGCAGTGCAAGACCCGGGACTAGCGGGCACAATGAGCAGTTCTTC. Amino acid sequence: CSARPGTSGHNEQFF.

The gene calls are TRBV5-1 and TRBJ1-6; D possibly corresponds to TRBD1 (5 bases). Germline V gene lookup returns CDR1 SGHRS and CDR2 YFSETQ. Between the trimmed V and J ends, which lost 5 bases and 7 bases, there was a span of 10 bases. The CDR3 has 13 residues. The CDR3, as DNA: TGCGCCAGCAGTCCAGGGTTAAATTCACCCCTCCACTTT. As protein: CASSPGLNSPLHF.